This T cell receptor beta chain is drawn from a study of T cell clonotyping in hematopoietic cell transplantation. Libraries were prepared by immunoSEQ multiplex PCR; TCRdb keeps only in-frame clonotypes and omits some of them. The profile shows approximately 12,000 clones, approximately 92% of them singletons. V was pared by 4 bases and J by 7 bases, with 10 bases between. Germline CDR1 and CDR2: SGHTA and FQGTGA. The CDR3 is 13 residues long. Sequenced material: PBMCs, taken 100 days after allogeneic stem cell transplant. The TCR comes from a female patient over 55 who had an allogeneic stem cell transplant from an unrelated donor, so the T cells may come from the graft donor. Some clones in this sample may be carry-over from other donors' samples. The chain couples TRBV7-3 to TRBJ2-2, with D hard to call. In nucleotides, the CDR3 is TGTGCCAGCAGCTCTGGACGGAGCGGGGAGCTGTTTTTT. The encoded protein is CASSSGRSGELFF. Based on the CDR3 plus reference TRBV7-3 and TRBJ2-2, the full variable domain is GAGVSQTPSNKVTEKGKYVELRCDPISGHTALYWYRQSLGQGPEFLIYFQGTGAADDSGLPNDRFFAVRPEGSVSTLKIQRTERGDSAVYLCASSSGRSGELFFGEGSRLTVL.